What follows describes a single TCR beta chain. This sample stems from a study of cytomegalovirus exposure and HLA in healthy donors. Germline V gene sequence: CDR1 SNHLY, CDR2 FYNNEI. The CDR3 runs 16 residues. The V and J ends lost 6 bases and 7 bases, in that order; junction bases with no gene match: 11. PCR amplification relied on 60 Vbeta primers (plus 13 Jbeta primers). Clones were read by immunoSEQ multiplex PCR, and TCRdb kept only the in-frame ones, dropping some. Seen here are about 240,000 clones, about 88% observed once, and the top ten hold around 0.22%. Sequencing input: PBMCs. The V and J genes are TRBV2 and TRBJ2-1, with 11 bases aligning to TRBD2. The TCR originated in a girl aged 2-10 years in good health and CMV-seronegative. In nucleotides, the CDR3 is TGTGCCAGCAGCCGACTTAGCGGGGGGGCGATAAATGAGCAGTTCTTC. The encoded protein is CASSRLSGGAINEQFF.